Each of the 5 T cell receptor beta chains below was sequenced from the same sample in a study of cytomegalovirus exposure and HLA in healthy donors. The PCR ran on 60 Vbeta and 13 Jbeta primers. Some clones are missing from TCRdb's copy, which holds only in-frame ones; the method was immunoSEQ multiplex PCR. Here the sample spans approximately 190,000 clones, over 70% being singletons. Sequencing was performed on PBMCs. The receptors were sampled from a young man in good health and CMV-seronegative.

The V call is TRBV25-1, the J call TRBJ1-5; unclear D gene. This CDR3 is 12 amino acids long. V shed 4 bases and J shed 7 bases, with 8 bases lying between them. Germline V gives CDR1 MGHDK, CDR2 SYGVNS. CDR3 in DNA: TGTGCCAGCAGTGTCCCGGGGCAGCCCCAGCATTTT. Its protein product is CASSVPGQPQHF.

The chain employs TRBV29-1 and TRBJ1-2, with D possibly being TRBD1 (6 bases). This CDR3 has 13 residues. Germline V gene sequence: CDR1 SQVTM, CDR2 ANQGSEA. V shed 4 bases and J shed 0 bases, with 9 bases lying between them. This CDR3 reads CSVVDRSNYGYTF. For the CDR3, the DNA is TGCAGCGTTGTAGACAGGTCTAACTATGGCTACACCTTC.

This clone was detected a few times. V gene TRBV5-4 combines with J gene TRBJ2-3; 7 positions agree with TRBD2. There are 14 residues in the CDR3. Germline assignment: CDR1 SGHNT and CDR2 YYREEE (reference sequence). Unmatched junction bases numbered 4, after V lost 0 bases and J lost 6 bases. The CDR3 reads CASSLEGGLDTQYF. CDR3 DNA: TGTGCCAGCAGCTTGGAGGGAGGGCTTGATACGCAGTATTTT. Looking up the rest from reference TRBV5-4 and TRBJ2-3 gives the full variable domain: ETGVTQSPTHLIKTRGQQVTLRCSSQSGHNTVSWYQQALGQGPQFIFQYYREEENGRGNFPPRFSGLQFPNYSSELNVNALELDDSALYLCASSLEGGLDTQYFGPGTRLTVL.

This sequence joins TRBV6-6 and TRBJ2-7; D possibly corresponds to TRBD2 (6 bases). CDR1 and CDR2 (germline): MNHNY, SVGAGI (reference sequence). This CDR3 has 16 residues. The V end lost 0 bases, the J end lost 0 bases, and 12 bases lay between the germline ends. The CDR3 loop reads CASSYSDAGFSYEQYF. The DNA of the CDR3 is TGTGCCAGCAGTTACTCGGACGCGGGGTTCTCCTACGAGCAGTACTTC.

The rearrangement links TRBV6-5 to TRBJ2-6; no firm D call. Germline CDR1 is MNHEY and CDR2 is SVGAGI. The CDR3 extends over 13 amino acids. V lost 4 bases, J lost 4 bases, and 5 bases lay in between. CDR3 loop: CASSFPGANVLTF. Written as DNA, the CDR3 is TGTGCCAGCAGTTTTCCGGGGGCCAACGTCCTGACTTTC.